Below, 14 T cell receptor beta chains from the same sample are listed, as sequenced in a study of T-cell reconstitution after alpha-beta-depleted transplantation in children. During its preparation, the TCRbeta library received unique molecular identifiers. TCRdb redid the calling of the PCR reads with MiXCR, one entry per CDR3 protein. Counted here are approximately 1,000,000 distinct CDR3 sequences, less than 30% occurring once; the ten biggest clones make up roughly 30%. Sample: PBMCs, mostly from graft donor cells, taken 360 days after TCRalphabeta/CD19-depleted stem cell transplant. The receptors were sampled from a boy younger than two who had a stem cell transplant for SCID, so the T cells may come from the graft donor.

The chain carries TRBV5-5 and TRBJ2-3; D not resolved. Germline CDR1 is SGHKS and CDR2 is YYEKEE (reference sequence). Trimming stripped 1 base from V and 5 bases from J, with 11 bases between. The CDR3 is 14 amino acids. CDR3 DNA: TGTGCCAGCAGCTTGTTAGGCCCGGTAGATACGCAGTATTTT. This encodes CASSLLGPVDTQYF.

The chain couples TRBV12-3 or TRBV12-4 to TRBJ2-5; no clear D. The V end lost 2 bases, the J end lost 2 bases, and 15 bases lay between the germline ends. This CDR3 contains 16 residues. As DNA, the CDR3 is TGTGCCAGCAGTTTATACCGGAACTCACAACAAGAGACCCAGTACTTC. This sequence encodes CASSLYRNSQQETQYF.

The V and J genes are TRBV7-2 and TRBJ2-3, with D possibly TRBD2 on 6 matching bases. Germline V gives CDR1 SGHTA, CDR2 FQGNSA. Trimming removed 5 bases at V and 7 bases at J, with 19 bases between. This CDR3 contains 15 residues. In DNA, the CDR3 is TGTGCCAGCAGCCGCGGGACTGGGAATGGGCATACGCAGTATTTT. It yields the protein CASSRGTGNGHTQYF.

The chain is built from TRBV4-3 and TRBJ2-7; possibly TRBD1 for D (6 bases). Germline-derived CDR1 and CDR2 are LGHNA and YSLEER. V was clipped by 3 bases and J by 2 bases, with 14 bases between them. The CDR3 is 15 residues long. The CDR3 sequence: CASSHLAGATYEQYF. For the CDR3, the DNA is TGCGCCAGCAGCCATCTCGCAGGGGCCACCTACGAGCAGTACTTC.

This chain joins TRBV5-1 and TRBJ2-7; D might be TRBD1 or TRBD2, each matching 5 bases. The CDR3 is made up of 14 amino acids. The V and J ends lost 1 base and 4 bases respectively, with 12 bases between them. Per germline, CDR1 SGHRS and CDR2 YFSETQ. Here the CDR3 DNA reads TGCGCCAGCAGCTTGCAGGGACGGGATTACGAGCAGTACTTC. Protein sequence: CASSLQGRDYEQYF.

This clonotype occurred a few times. V gene TRBV12-3 or TRBV12-4 combines with J gene TRBJ2-3; 10 nucleotides agree with TRBD1. The V gene end was trimmed by 5 bases and the J gene end by 5 bases; junction bases not matched to a gene: 10. The CDR3 contains 16 residues. CDR3 sequence: CASSKPTGGAEDTQYF. CDR3 DNA sequence: TGTGCCAGCAGTAAACCGACAGGGGGCGCGGAAGATACGCAGTATTTT.

This clonotype has more than one count but fewer than ten. The rearrangement uses TRBV5-1 and TRBJ2-7; D not certain. The CDR3 covers 14 residues. The V gene's germline CDR1 is SGHRS and CDR2 YFSETQ. V lost 2 bases to trimming and J lost 4 bases, with 13 bases between them. CDR3 region: CASSLATETYEQYF. The CDR3, as DNA: TGCGCCAGCAGCTTAGCGACCGAAACGTACGAGCAGTACTTC.

This clonotype was counted only a few times. J is TRBJ1-5 and V is TRBV9; 7 nucleotides match TRBD1. This CDR3 has 15 amino acids. Germline assignment: CDR1 SGDLS and CDR2 YYNGEE. The trim removed 4 bases at V and 3 bases at J, leaving 7 bases unmatched. The CDR3 protein is CASSFSGTVNQPQHF. CDR3 DNA: TGTGCCAGCAGCTTTTCCGGGACAGTCAATCAGCCCCAGCATTTT.

At least ten counts were recorded for this clonotype. V is TRBV27 and J is TRBJ2-1, with TRBD2 matching over 11 bases. The CDR3 is made up of 15 amino acids. Germline V gene lookup returns CDR1 MNHEY and CDR2 SMNVEV (reference sequence). The J segment lost 8 bases and the V segment lost 5 bases, leaving 8 bases of the junction unmatched. The CDR3 spells CASSTGLADYHEQFF. For the CDR3, the DNA is TGTGCCAGCAGTACGGGACTAGCGGACTATCATGAGCAGTTCTTC.

This clonotype was counted only a few times. V and J are TRBV18 and TRBJ1-1; D ambiguous. CDR1 and CDR2 from the germline V gene are KGHSH and LQKENI. V was clipped by 2 bases and J by 0 bases, with 10 bases between them. The CDR3 loop spans 15 amino acids. For the CDR3, the DNA is TGTGCCAGCTCACCAGGGGTGGAGATGAACACTGAAGCTTTCTTT. Translated: CASSPGVEMNTEAFF.

The rearrangement uses TRBV7-7 and TRBJ2-5; D may be TRBD2 (7 bases). The CDR3 has 15 residues. Trimming shortened V by 6 bases and J by 7 bases, and 21 bases separated the two germline ends. Germline loops: CDR1 SSHAT, CDR2 FNYEAQ (reference sequence). CDR3 residues: CASSSGGPLTGTQYF. In DNA form, the CDR3 reads TGTGCCAGCAGTTCGGGGGGCCCCCTCACAGGGACCCAGTACTTC.

This chain joins TRBV6-1 and TRBJ1-5; 10 positions agree with TRBD1. Trimming removed 6 bases from V and 5 bases from J; junction bases left unmatched: 7. The CDR3 consists of 15 residues. Germline assignment: CDR1 MNHNS and CDR2 SASEGT. CDR3 sequence (DNA): TGTGCCAGCAGCCATGGACAGGGGGTAGATCAGCCCCAGCATTTT. Its translation is CASSHGQGVDQPQHF.

V and J are TRBV18 and TRBJ2-7; no clear D gene. Germline CDR1 KGHSH, CDR2 LQKENI. Trimming took 3 bases from V and 0 from J, leaving 9 bases between them. The CDR3 sequence is 14 residues long. Here the CDR3 DNA reads TGTGCCAGCTCACCCTTCTTCCCCTCCTACGAGCAGTACTTC. Its translation: CASSPFFPSYEQYF. The full variable domain, completed using reference TRBV18 and TRBJ2-7, is NAGVMQNPRHLVRRRGQEARLRCSPMKGHSHVYWYRQLPEEGLKFMVYLQKENIIDESGMPKERFSAEFPKEGPSILRIQQVVRGDSAAYFCASSPFFPSYEQYFGPGTRLTVT.

CDR3 bases: TGTGCCAGCAGGGTCGAAAGAGTCTGGAAGCAGTTCTTC. Protein sequence: CASRVERVWKQFF. The chain uses TRBV2 and TRBJ2-1, with D unresolved. The CDR3 covers 13 residues. Trimming took 6 bases from V and 11 from J, leaving 17 bases between them. Germline CDR1 and CDR2: SNHLY and FYNNEI. The full variable domain, its missing parts supplied by reference TRBV2 and TRBJ2-1, is EPEVTQTPSHQVTQMGQEVILRCVPISNHLYFYWYRQILGQKVEFLVSFYNNEISEKSEIFDDQFSVERPDGSNFTLKIRSTKLEDSAMYFCASRVERVWKQFFGPGTRLTVL.